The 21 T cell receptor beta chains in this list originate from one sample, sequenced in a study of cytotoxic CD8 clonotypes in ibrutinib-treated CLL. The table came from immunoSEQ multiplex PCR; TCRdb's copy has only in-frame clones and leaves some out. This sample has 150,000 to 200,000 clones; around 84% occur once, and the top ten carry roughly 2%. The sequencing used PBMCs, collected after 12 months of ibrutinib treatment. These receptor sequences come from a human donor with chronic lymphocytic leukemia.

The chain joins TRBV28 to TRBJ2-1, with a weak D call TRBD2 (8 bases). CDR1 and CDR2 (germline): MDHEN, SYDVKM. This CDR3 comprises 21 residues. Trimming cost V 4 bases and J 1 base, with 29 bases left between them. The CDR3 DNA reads TGTGCCAGCAGTTCACTAGCGGCGCGGTTCGGGGACAGAGAATCCTACAATGAGCAGTTCTTC. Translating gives CASSSLAARFGDRESYNEQFF. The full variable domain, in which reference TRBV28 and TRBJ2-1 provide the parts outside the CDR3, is DVKVTQSSRYLVKRTGEKVFLECVQDMDHENMFWYRQDPGLGLRLIYFSYDVKMKEKGDIPEGYSVSREKKERFSLILESASTNQTSMYLCASSSLAARFGDRESYNEQFFGPGTRLTVL.

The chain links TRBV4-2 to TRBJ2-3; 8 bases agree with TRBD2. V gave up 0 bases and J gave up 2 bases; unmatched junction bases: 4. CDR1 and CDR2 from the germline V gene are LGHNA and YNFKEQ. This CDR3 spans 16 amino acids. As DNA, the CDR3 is TGTGCCAGCAGCCAAGAACCAGCGGGGGACACAGATACGCAGTATTTT. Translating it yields CASSQEPAGDTDTQYF.

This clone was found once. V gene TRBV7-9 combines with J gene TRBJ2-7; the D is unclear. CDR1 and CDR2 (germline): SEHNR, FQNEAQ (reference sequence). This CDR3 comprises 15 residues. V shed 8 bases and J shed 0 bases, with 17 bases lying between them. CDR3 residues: CASGRLGASSYEQYF. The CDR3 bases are TGTGCCAGCGGACGCTTGGGCGCCAGCTCCTACGAGCAGTACTTC.

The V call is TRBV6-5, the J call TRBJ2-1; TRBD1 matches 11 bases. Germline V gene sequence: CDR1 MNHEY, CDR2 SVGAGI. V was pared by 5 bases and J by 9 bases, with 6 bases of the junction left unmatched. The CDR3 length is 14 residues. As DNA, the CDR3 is TGTGCCAGCAGTCGTTGGGACAGGGGGGTTGAGCAGTTCTTC. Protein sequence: CASSRWDRGVEQFF.

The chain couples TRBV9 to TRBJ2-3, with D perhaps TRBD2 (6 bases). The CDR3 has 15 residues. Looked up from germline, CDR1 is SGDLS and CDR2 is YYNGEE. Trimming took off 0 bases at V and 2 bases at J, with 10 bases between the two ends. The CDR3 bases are TGTGCCAGCAGCGTAGCGGGGGTTTACACAGATACGCAGTATTTT. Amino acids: CASSVAGVYTDTQYF.

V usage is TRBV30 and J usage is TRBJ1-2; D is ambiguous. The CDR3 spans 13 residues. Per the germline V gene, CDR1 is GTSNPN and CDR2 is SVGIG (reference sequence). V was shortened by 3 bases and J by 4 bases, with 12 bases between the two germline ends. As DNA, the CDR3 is TGTGCCTGGAGGCCGGACGGGCTCTATGGCTACACCTTC. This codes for CAWRPDGLYGYTF.

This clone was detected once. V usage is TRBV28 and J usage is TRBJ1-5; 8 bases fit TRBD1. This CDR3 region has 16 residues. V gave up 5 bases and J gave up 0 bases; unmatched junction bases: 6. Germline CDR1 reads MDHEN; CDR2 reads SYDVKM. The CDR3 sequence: CASSPDRGNSNQPQHF. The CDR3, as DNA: TGTGCCAGCAGTCCCGACAGGGGCAATAGCAATCAGCCCCAGCATTTT.

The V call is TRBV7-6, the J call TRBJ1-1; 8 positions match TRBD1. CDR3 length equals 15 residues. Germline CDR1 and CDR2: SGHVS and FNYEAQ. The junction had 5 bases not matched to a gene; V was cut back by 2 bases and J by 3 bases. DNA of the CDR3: TGTGCCAGCAGCTTAAGACAGGGGTTCGACACTGAAGCTTTCTTT. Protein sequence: CASSLRQGFDTEAFF.

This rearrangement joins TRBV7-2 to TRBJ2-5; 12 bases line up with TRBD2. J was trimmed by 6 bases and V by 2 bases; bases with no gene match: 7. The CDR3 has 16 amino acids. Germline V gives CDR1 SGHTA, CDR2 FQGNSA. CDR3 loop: CASSLFPSGGEKTQYF. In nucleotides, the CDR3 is TGTGCCAGCAGCTTATTTCCTAGCGGGGGGGAAAAGACCCAGTACTTC. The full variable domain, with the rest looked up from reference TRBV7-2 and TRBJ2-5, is GAGVSQSPSNKVTEKGKDVELRCDPISGHTALYWYRQSLGQGLEFLIYFQGNSAPDKSGLPSDRFSAERTGGSVSTLTIQRTQQEDSAVYLCASSLFPSGGEKTQYFGPGTRLLVL.

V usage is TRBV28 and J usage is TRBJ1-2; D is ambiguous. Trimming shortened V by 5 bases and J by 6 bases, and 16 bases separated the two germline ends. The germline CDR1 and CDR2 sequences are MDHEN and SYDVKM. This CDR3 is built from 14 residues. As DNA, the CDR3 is TGTGCCAGCAGTCCCGGGAGGGTCCGCGATGGCTACACCTTC. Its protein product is CASSPGRVRDGYTF.

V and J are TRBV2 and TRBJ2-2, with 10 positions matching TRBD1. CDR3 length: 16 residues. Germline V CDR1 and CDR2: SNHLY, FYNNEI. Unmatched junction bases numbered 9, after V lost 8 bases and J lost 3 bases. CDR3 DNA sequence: TGTGCCAGCGGCAATCCGGGACAGGGGTACACCGGGGAGCTGTTTTTT. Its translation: CASGNPGQGYTGELFF.

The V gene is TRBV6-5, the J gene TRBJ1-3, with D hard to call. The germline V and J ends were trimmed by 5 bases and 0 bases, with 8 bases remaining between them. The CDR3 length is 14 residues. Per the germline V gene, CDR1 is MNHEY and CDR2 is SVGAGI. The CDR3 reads CASSRESSGNTIYF. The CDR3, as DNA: TGTGCCAGCAGTCGGGAGAGCTCTGGAAACACCATATATTTT.

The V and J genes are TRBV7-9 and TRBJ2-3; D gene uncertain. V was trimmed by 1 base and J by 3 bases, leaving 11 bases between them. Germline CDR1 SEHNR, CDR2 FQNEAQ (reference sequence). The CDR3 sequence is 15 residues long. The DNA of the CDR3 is TGTGCCAGCAGCTTAGGCGGAGCACTTACAGATACGCAGTATTTT. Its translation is CASSLGGALTDTQYF.

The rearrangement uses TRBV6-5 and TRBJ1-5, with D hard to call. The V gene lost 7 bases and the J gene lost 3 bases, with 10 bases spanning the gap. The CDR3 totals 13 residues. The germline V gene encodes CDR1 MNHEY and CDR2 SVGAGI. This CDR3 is CASNSVPNQPQHF. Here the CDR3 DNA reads TGTGCCAGCAATTCAGTCCCCAATCAGCCCCAGCATTTT.

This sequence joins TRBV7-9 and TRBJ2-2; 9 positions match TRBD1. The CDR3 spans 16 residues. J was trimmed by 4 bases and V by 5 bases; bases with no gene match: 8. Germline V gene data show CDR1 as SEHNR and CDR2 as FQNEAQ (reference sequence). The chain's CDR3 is CASSPQTGGSTGELFF. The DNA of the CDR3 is TGTGCCAGCAGCCCCCAGACAGGGGGGAGCACCGGGGAGCTGTTTTTT.

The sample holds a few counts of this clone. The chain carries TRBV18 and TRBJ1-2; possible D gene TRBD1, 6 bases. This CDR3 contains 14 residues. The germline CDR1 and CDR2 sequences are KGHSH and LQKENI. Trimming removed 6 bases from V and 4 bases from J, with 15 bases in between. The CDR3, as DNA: TGTGCCAGCTCGCGGGACACGGCGGTCTATGGCTACACCTTC. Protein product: CASSRDTAVYGYTF.

The CDR3 reads CASRIGTSGTYIQYF. In DNA form, the CDR3 reads TGTGCCAGCAGGATCGGGACTAGCGGGACGTACATTCAGTACTTC. The V call is TRBV2, the J call TRBJ2-4, with 13 nucleotides matching TRBD2. From germline, CDR1 is SNHLY and CDR2 FYNNEI. The CDR3 has 15 residues. V shed 6 bases and J 8 bases; nucleotides not matched to a gene: 7.

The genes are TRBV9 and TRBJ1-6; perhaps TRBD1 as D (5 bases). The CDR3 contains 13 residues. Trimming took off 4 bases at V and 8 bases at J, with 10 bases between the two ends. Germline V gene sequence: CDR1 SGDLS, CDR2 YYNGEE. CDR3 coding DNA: TGTGCCAGCAGCCCCGGGGGGGATTCACCCCTCCACTTT. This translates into CASSPGGDSPLHF.

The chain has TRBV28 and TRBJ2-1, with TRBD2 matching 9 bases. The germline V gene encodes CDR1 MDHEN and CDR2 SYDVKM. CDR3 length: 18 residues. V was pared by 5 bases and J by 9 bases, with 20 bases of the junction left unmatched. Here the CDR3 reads CASSLRSILSRGGGEQFF. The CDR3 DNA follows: TGTGCCAGCAGTCTACGCTCTATCCTCTCGCGGGGGGGCGGTGAGCAGTTCTTC.

The DNA of the CDR3 is TGTGCCAGCAGCCGGATTGGGACCGGGGAGCTGTTTTTT. Translation gives CASSRIGTGELFF. The chain carries TRBV7-2 and TRBJ2-2; no clear D gene. Trimming took 5 bases from V and 5 from J, leaving 9 bases between them. Germline CDR1 reads SGHTA; CDR2 reads FQGNSA. The CDR3 contains 13 residues.

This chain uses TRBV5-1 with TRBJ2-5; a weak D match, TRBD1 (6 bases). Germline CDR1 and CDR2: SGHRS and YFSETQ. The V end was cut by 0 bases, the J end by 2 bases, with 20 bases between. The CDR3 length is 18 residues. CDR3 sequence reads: CASSLARTARPLQETQYF. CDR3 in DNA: TGCGCCAGCAGCTTGGCGCGGACAGCCAGGCCCCTACAAGAGACCCAGTACTTC.